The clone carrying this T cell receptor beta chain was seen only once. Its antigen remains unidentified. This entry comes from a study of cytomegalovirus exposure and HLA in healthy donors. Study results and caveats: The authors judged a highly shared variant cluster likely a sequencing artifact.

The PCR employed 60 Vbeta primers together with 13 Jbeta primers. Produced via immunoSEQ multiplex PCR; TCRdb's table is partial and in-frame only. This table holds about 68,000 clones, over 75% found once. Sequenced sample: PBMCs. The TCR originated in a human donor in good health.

The CDR3 DNA sequence: TGTGCCAGCAGTTCAGGGACAGGGGGCGCGAGAAACATTCAGTACTTC. The encoded protein is CASSSGTGGARNIQYF. V usage is TRBV2 and J usage is TRBJ2-4; 12 nucleotides match TRBD1. Germline assignment: CDR1 SNHLY and CDR2 FYNNEI. Trimming took 5 bases from V and 6 from J; bases not matched to a gene: 8. The CDR3 covers 16 residues.